This T cell receptor beta chain was recorded in a study of blood T cell repertoires in COVID-19. Trimming took 6 bases from V and 2 from J; bases not matched to a gene: 14. The CDR3 totals 20 residues. Looked up from germline, CDR1 is MNHNY and CDR2 is SVGAGI (reference sequence). Data came from immunoSEQ multiplex PCR; TCRdb stores just in-frame clones and leaves some out. The sample includes 30,000 to 35,000 clones, around four fifths of them seen just once. The rearrangement links TRBV6-6 to TRBJ2-2; TRBD2 aligns across 14 bases. Sequencing used peripheral blood. This receptor was taken from a man aged 50 to 59 with acute or convalescent COVID-19. CDR3 residues: CASSHPGLAGDVGNTGELFF. Written as DNA, the CDR3 is TGTGCCAGCAGCCATCCGGGACTAGCGGGAGATGTAGGAAACACCGGGGAGCTGTTTTTT.